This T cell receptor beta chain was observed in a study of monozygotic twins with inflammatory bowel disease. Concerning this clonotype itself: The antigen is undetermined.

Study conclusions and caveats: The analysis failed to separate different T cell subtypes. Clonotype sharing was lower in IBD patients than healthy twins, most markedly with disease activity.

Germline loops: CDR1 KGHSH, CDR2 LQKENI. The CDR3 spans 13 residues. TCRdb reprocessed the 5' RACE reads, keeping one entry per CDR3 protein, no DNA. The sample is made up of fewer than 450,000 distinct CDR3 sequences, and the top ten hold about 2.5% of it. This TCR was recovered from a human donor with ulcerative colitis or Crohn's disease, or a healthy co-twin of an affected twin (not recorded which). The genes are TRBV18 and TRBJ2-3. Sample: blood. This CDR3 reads CASSPPVADTQYF.